Included here is one T cell receptor beta chain sequence, with context. Per the authors' pipeline: Counts of nucleated cells, estimated from reference gene primer amplification, were obtained. Clones were sequenced by immunoSEQ multiplex PCR, and TCRdb holds only the in-frame ones, with some missing. That table gives V, J and clone size, and the DNA gave D and trimming. The top ten hold approximately 5% of the sample, which has around 58,000 clones, around four fifths seen once. The data stem from a study of blood T cell repertoires in COVID-19. Whole-study context: From the United States, Italy and Spain came samples of acute and convalescent COVID-19.

The junction had 5 bases not matched to a gene; V was cut back by 2 bases and J by 1 base. CDR1 SGHDN and CDR2 FVKESK come from the germline V gene. This CDR3 has 16 amino acids. The origin of this receptor is a human donor in a cohort sampled during active COVID-19. Sequenced sample: peripheral blood. The chain carries TRBV14 and TRBJ1-1; 9 positions match TRBD1. The CDR3 here is CASSQRWGQGNTEAFF. CDR3 nucleotides: TGTGCCAGCAGCCAAAGGTGGGGACAGGGGAACACTGAAGCTTTCTTT.